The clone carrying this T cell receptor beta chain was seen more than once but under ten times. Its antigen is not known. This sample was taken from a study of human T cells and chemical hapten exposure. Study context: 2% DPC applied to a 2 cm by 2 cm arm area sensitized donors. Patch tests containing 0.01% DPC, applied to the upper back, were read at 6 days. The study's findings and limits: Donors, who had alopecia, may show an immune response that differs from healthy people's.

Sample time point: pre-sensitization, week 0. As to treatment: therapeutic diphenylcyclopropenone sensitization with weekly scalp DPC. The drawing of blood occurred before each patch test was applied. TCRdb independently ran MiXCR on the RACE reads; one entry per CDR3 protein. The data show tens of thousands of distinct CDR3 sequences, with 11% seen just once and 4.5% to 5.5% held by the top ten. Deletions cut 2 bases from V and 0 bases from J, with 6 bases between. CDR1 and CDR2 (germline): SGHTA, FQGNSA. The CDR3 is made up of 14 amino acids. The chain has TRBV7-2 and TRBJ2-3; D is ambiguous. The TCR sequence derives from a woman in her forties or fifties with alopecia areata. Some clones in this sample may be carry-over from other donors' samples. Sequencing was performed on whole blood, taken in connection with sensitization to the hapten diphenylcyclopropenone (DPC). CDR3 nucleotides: TGTGCCAGCAGCTTAATGCAGAGCACAGATACGCAGTATTTT. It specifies CASSLMQSTDTQYF.